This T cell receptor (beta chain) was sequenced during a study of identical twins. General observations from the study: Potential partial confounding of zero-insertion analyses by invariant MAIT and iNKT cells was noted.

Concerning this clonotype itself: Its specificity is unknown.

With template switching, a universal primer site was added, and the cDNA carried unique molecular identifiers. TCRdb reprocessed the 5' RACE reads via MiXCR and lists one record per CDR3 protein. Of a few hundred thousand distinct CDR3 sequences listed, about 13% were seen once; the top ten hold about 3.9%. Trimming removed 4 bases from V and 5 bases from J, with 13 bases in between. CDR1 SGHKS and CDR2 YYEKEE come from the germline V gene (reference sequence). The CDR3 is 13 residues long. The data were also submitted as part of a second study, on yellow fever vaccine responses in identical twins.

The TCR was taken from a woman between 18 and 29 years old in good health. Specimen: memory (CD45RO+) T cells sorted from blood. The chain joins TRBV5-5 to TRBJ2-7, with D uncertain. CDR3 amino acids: CASSLSSRNEQYF. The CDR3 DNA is TGTGCCAGCAGCCTCAGTTCGAGGAACGAGCAGTACTTC.